This T cell receptor beta chain emerged from a study of blood T cell repertoires in COVID-19. As for the study in general: Acute and convalescent COVID-19 samples came from the United States, Italy and Spain. T cells, B-cell-depleted T cells, or PBMCs supplied cDNA or gDNA.

The V end was cut by 6 bases, the J end by 7 bases, with 19 bases between. CDR1 is MNHEY and CDR2 is SVGEGT in the germline V gene. The CDR3 contains 16 residues. Source study methods: Scientists estimated how many nucleated cells there were by amplifying reference gene primers. Libraries were prepared by immunoSEQ multiplex PCR; TCRdb keeps only in-frame clonotypes and omits some of them. V and J calls and clone size are given by that table; D and trimming were obtained from the DNA. The sample holds 250,000 to 350,000 clones; approximately 91% are singletons and the top ten take under 15%. The rearrangement joins TRBV6-2 or TRBV6-3 to TRBJ1-6; D unclear. The receptor was isolated from an older woman with acute or convalescent COVID-19. The source material was peripheral blood. The CDR3 nucleotides read TGTGCCAGCAGCTCCATGAGGAGAGAAAGGAATTCACCCCTCCACTTT. Residues: CASSSMRRERNSPLHF.